The sequence of this T cell receptor (beta chain) was determined in a study of shared clonotypes between healthy human individuals. Regarding the study as a whole: Four donors had 4% to 5% of their naive CD4 clonotypes in common.

In this sample, this clone turned up a few times. Its antigen is currently unknown. TCRdb's copy holds only in-frame clones and misses some; the assay was immunoSEQ multiplex PCR. The sample shows more than 500,000 clones, roughly 95% of them seen only once. Material: naive CD4+ T cells sorted from blood. Subset described: CD45RA+ positively selected. The TCR sequence derives from a woman between 25 and 40 years old in good health.

This CDR3 is CAISDREGGQPQHF. The CDR3 DNA sequence: TGTGCCATCAGCGACAGGGAAGGGGGTCAGCCCCAGCATTTT. The chain links TRBV10-3 to TRBJ1-5; 7 nucleotides align to TRBD1. Per the germline V gene, CDR1 is ENHRY and CDR2 is SYGVKD. The length of the CDR3 is 14 residues. After removal of 6 bases from V and 6 bases from J, the junction contained 8 bases not matched to a gene.